This is a list of T cell receptor beta chains from one sample in a study of shared clonotypes between healthy human individuals. Method: immunoSEQ multiplex PCR; TCRdb's copy keeps in-frame clones and lacks some. The top ten clones hold more than 0.9% of a sample with some 1.4 million clones, roughly 96% of them seen once. Sample: naive CD4+ T cells sorted from blood. The receptors originated from a man aged 25-45 years in good health. CDR3s include the opening cysteine and the closing phenylalanine or tryptophan. The D gene is left open where the match is weak. Some rows mark clone size as missing; the rest say once, few, many or name a class of expanded clone.

NA	TRBV2	NA	TRBJ2-7	TGTGCCAGCAGTGGCCTCTTGGGCCCCCTAAGCGACGAGCAGTACTTC	CASSGLLGPLSDEQYF
NA	TRBV7-9	TRBD2	TRBJ2-2	TGTGCCAGCAGCCCTGAGCGGGGGGCAAACACCGGGGAGCTGTTTTTT	CASSPERGANTGELFF
NA	TRBV2	NA	TRBJ2-3	TGTGCCAGCAGGCCCAGGGGGGGCACAGATACGCAGTATTTT	CASRPRGGTDTQYF
NA	TRBV2	TRBD1	TRBJ2-7	TGTGCCAGCAGCGAGACAGGGATTCGCTACGAGCAGTACTTC	CASSETGIRYEQYF
NA	TRBV5-1	NA	TRBJ2-2	TGCGCCAGCAGCTTGTCTGCTAGTTTGACCGGGGAGCTGTTTTTT	CASSLSASLTGELFF
NA	TRBV28	NA	TRBJ1-3	TGTGCCAGCAGTAACACAGGTTCCGGAAACACCATATATTTT	CASSNTGSGNTIYF
once	TRBV5-4	NA	TRBJ2-1	TGTGCCAGCAGCTTGTTTTGGCGGGGACTTAACAATGAGCAGTTCTTC	CASSLFWRGLNNEQFF
once	TRBV9	NA	TRBJ2-2	TGTGCCAGCAGCGCAACAGGCACCGGGGAGCTGTTTTTT	CASSATGTGELFF
NA	TRBV19	NA	TRBJ1-1	TGTGCCAGTAGTAACAGGAAGAACACTGAAGCTTTCTTT	CASSNRKNTEAFF
NA	TRBV1	NA	TRBJ1-1	TGCACCAGCAGCCCCTCGGACAGGGGGCCTACTCCTGAGGCTTTCTTT	CTSSPSDRGPTPEAFF
NA	TRBV5-1	NA	TRBJ2-1	TGCGCCAGCACTCCTGGTGGCTACAATGAGCAGTTCTTC	CASTPGGYNEQFF
NA	TRBV5-4	NA	TRBJ2-3	TGTGCCAGCACTCTGGGGGGCACAGATACGCAGTATTTT	CASTLGGTDTQYF
NA	TRBV5-1	NA	TRBJ2-7	TGCGCCAGCAGCTTGGTGACCGATCACGAGCAGTACTTC	CASSLVTDHEQYF
NA	TRBV7-3	NA	TRBJ2-1	TGTGCCAGCAGCTCATCAATGGACTCAAATGAGCAGTTCTTC	CASSSSMDSNEQFF
NA	TRBV7-9	NA	TRBJ2-5	TGTGCCAGCAGCTTAGCGCAGGAGACCCAGTACTTC	CASSLAQETQYF
once	TRBV6-5	NA	TRBJ2-3	TGTGCCAGCAGTTTGGGATTAAGAGATACGCAGTATTTT	CASSLGLRDTQYF
NA	TRBV4-3	NA	TRBJ2-7	TGCGCCAGCAGCCAAGATATGGGGCCCCCCTCCTACGAGCAGTACTTC	CASSQDMGPPSYEQYF
NA	TRBV9	TRBD2	TRBJ2-2	TGTGCCAGCAGCGTTTCTAGCGGGAGGAACACCGGGGAGCTGTTTTTT	CASSVSSGRNTGELFF
NA	TRBV5-1	NA	TRBJ2-7	TGCGCCAGCAGCTGGGACACCTACGAGCAGTACTTC	CASSWDTYEQYF
NA	TRBV4-1	NA	TRBJ2-1	TGCGCCAGCAGCCAAGATCGGGTACAGGGTTACAATGAGCAGTTCTTC	CASSQDRVQGYNEQFF
NA	TRBV27	TRBD2	TRBJ2-1	TGTGCCAGCAGTTTATCCGGTAGCGGGAGGGGGAATGAGCAGTTCTTC	CASSLSGSGRGNEQFF
NA	TRBV28	NA	TRBJ2-7	TGTGCCAGCAGTTTTACGGCCTACGAGCAGTACTTC	CASSFTAYEQYF
NA	TRBV5-1	NA	TRBJ2-5	TGCGCCAGCAGTCATCAACTCCACAGGGTTCAAGAGACCCAGTACTTC	CASSHQLHRVQETQYF
NA	TRBV30	TRBD2	TRBJ2-7	TGTGCCTGGAGTGGACTAGCGTTTAGCGAGCAGTACTTC	CAWSGLAFSEQYF
NA	TRBV7-3	NA	TRBJ2-1	TGTGCCAGCAGCTCCAGACTAGAAAGGGACCTTGAGCAGTTCTTC	CASSSRLERDLEQFF
NA	TRBV29-1	TRBD2	TRBJ2-1	TGCAGCGTTGCATCGGGACTAGCCCTCTCCTACAATGAGCAGTTCTTC	CSVASGLALSYNEQFF
NA	TRBV19	NA	TRBJ2-7	TGTGCCAGTAGACCGTCTGGAGGGCGTTCCTACGAGCAGTACTTC	CASRPSGGRSYEQYF
NA	TRBV5-1	TRBD2	TRBJ2-7	TGCGCCAGCAGCACCCAAGCGACTAGCGGCTCCTACGAGCAGTACTTC	CASSTQATSGSYEQYF
NA	TRBV6-6	NA	TRBJ2-3	TGTGCCAGCAGTTCATTGAGGACATCCACAGATACGCAGTATTTT	CASSSLRTSTDTQYF
once	TRBV14	NA	TRBJ2-7	TGTGCCAGCAGCCCTAGAGGGAACAGGAGACCCTACGAGCAGTACTTC	CASSPRGNRRPYEQYF
NA	TRBV7-9	NA	TRBJ2-2	TGTGCCAGCAGCTTAGGAGGGAGTGGGACCGGGGAGCTGTTTTTT	CASSLGGSGTGELFF
NA	TRBV5-4	TRBD2	TRBJ2-7	TGTGCCAGCAGCCCCTCCTGGGGGCGGGGGGGAGGCGAGCAGTACTTC	CASSPSWGRGGGEQYF
NA	TRBV5-4	TRBD1	TRBJ2-2	TGTGCCAGCAGCGATCCCCGGACAGGGGACGCCGGGGAGCTGTTTTTT	CASSDPRTGDAGELFF
NA	TRBV6-1	NA	TRBJ2-7	TGTGCCAGCATCCACGGGGGTGTAAGCTCCTACGAGCAGTACTTC	CASIHGGVSSYEQYF
NA	TRBV7-2	TRBD1	TRBJ2-3	TGTGCCAGCAGCTTAGGACAGGGGGCGTCGGGTACGCAGTATTTT	CASSLGQGASGTQYF
NA	TRBV5-1	TRBD2	TRBJ2-7	TGCGCCAGCAGCTTGGATCGGGCGGGAGGAACCTACGAGCAGTACTTC	CASSLDRAGGTYEQYF
NA	TRBV7-8	TRBD1	TRBJ2-2	TGTGCCAGCAGCCGGGACAGAGATACCGGGGAGCTGTTTTTT	CASSRDRDTGELFF
NA	TRBV19	TRBD1	TRBJ2-7	TGTGCCAGTAGTATTCGCGGACAGGGCGGCTACGAGCAGTACTTC	CASSIRGQGGYEQYF